The 2 T cell receptor beta chains presented below share a single source sample, sequenced in a study of blood T cell repertoires in COVID-19. Data came from immunoSEQ multiplex PCR; TCRdb stores just in-frame clones and leaves some out. The sample has about 220,000 clones; around 83% are singletons. What was sequenced was PBMCs or T cells enriched from blood (not recorded which). The source is a woman in her thirties or forties who had recovered from COVID-19.

The chain carries TRBV7-9 and TRBJ1-1, with unresolved D. Germline-derived CDR1 and CDR2 are SEHNR and FQNEAQ (reference sequence). The V and J ends lost 5 bases and 0 bases respectively, with 10 bases between them. The CDR3 contains 14 residues. CDR3 sequence reads: CASSVSGVNTEAFF. The CDR3 bases are TGTGCCAGCAGCGTATCCGGGGTGAACACTGAAGCTTTCTTT.

CDR3 nucleotide sequence: TGTGCCTGGAGCGCACAGGGTAGTAGTGAGCAGTTCTTC. This gives the protein CAWSAQGSSEQFF. The chain couples TRBV30 to TRBJ2-1, with a weak D call TRBD1 (6 bases). Trimming took 3 bases from V and 9 from J, leaving 15 bases between them. Germline CDR1 and CDR2: GTSNPN and SVGIG (reference sequence). CDR3 length: 13 residues.